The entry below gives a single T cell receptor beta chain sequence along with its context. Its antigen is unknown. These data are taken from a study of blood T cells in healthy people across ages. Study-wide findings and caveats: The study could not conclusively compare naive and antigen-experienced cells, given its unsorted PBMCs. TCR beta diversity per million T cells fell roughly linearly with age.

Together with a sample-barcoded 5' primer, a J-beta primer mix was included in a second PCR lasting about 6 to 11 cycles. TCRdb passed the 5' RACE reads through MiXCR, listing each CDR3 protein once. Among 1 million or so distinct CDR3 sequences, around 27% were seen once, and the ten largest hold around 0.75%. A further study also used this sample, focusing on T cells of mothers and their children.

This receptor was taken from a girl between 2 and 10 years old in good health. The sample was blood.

The CDR3 sequence: CASRHGGGTHEQFF. The CDR3 DNA is TGTGCCAGCAGGCACGGCGGGGGGACCCATGAGCAGTTCTTC. This chain uses TRBV6-1 with TRBJ2-1, with 8 bases fitting TRBD2. CDR1 and CDR2 (germline): MNHNS, SASEGT. Trimming at V came to 6 bases and at J to 8 bases, leaving 9 bases not matched to a gene. This CDR3 has 14 residues.